This T cell receptor (beta chain) is drawn from a study of blood T cell repertoires in COVID-19. The overall study: Collection of acute and convalescent COVID-19 samples took place in the United States, Italy and Spain. T cells, B-cell-depleted T cells, or PBMCs supplied cDNA or gDNA.

Germline assignment: CDR1 MNHEY and CDR2 SVGAGI. The CDR3 runs to 15 residues. Notes on this clone: The junction departs from germline at one end; a sequencing error may be responsible.

Original processing methods: Amplification of reference gene primers provided the estimated nucleated cell counts. This table comes from immunoSEQ multiplex PCR, and its TCRdb copy is limited to in-frame clones, with some not included. D and trimming were read from the DNA, whereas the V and J calls and clone size are those reported in that table. The sample records roughly 300,000 clones, roughly 83% being singletons. Sample: peripheral blood. The V and J genes are TRBV6-5 and TRBJ2-7; TRBD2 agrees at 14 bases. The clonotype originates from a woman in her forties or fifties with acute or convalescent COVID-19. The CDR3 spells CASSNTLTGTSGSHF. CDR3 coding DNA: TGTGCCAGCAGCAACACTCTGACCGGGACTAGCGGGAGTCACTTC.